This T cell receptor (beta chain) appears in the sequencing data of a study of T-cell memory formation after mild COVID-19. The wider study: Largely, the TCR clusters proved donor specific. Findings and limits, study-wide: Researchers report contracting CD4+ clones mostly in CM and EM, with CD8+ clones in EMRA. From day 15 to 85, contracting clones were balanced between CD4 and CD8, whereas later expanders leaned toward CD4+.

Comment on this clonotype: Its antigen is not identified.

TCRdb ran MiXCR on the 5' RACE reads and lists one entry per CDR3 protein. The sample gives approximately 210,000 distinct CDR3 sequences, around 27% of which show up once; around 10% is in the top ten. This sequence originates from an adult woman who had mild COVID-19 (a few samples of this study predate the infection). Cell type and time point are not known. What was sequenced was PBMCs or a T cell subset sorted from them (not recorded which).

In DNA, the CDR3 is TGTGCCAGCAGCCAAGATAGTGGGCGACAGGGCTACAATGAGCAGTTCTTC. Translating gives CASSQDSGRQGYNEQFF. This chain joins TRBV3-1 and TRBJ2-1; 7 bases are shared with TRBD1. Losses at the gene ends were 0 bases for V and 3 bases for J; bases not matched to a gene: 8. The CDR3 runs 17 residues. Per the germline V gene, CDR1 is LGHDT and CDR2 is YNNKEL (reference sequence).